The 17 T cell receptor beta chains reported below all come from one sample, sequenced in a study of PD-L1 blockade in urothelial cancer. Here immunoSEQ multiplex PCR was the method, and the copy in TCRdb shows in-frame clones only, minus some. The profile shows approximately 52,000 clones, roughly 80% of them singletons. Here the sequenced sample was PBMCs, taken around atezolizumab (anti-PD-L1) treatment. Every receptor here comes from a man aged 65 to 85 with urothelial cancer.

This chain links TRBV19 with TRBJ2-7; weak D call: TRBD1 (5 bases). Germline CDR1 reads LNHDA; CDR2 reads SQIVND (reference sequence). The CDR3 consists of 15 residues. Trimming left V 3 bases short and J 0 bases short, with 12 bases between. The CDR3: CASSIQGWGSYEQYF. The CDR3, as DNA: TGTGCCAGTAGTATCCAGGGCTGGGGCTCCTACGAGCAGTACTTC.

This chain uses TRBV27 with TRBJ2-3; tentative D call: TRBD2 (6 bases). CDR1 MNHEY and CDR2 SMNVEV come from the germline V gene (reference sequence). CDR3 length equals 14 residues. Deletions cut 5 bases from V and 5 bases from J, with 14 bases between. The CDR3 reads CASSPHRGLDTQYF. Written as DNA, the CDR3 is TGTGCCAGCAGTCCCCACCGGGGGTTAGATACGCAGTATTTT.

V usage is TRBV7-3 and J usage is TRBJ1-1; D is uncertain. This CDR3 contains 12 residues. The germline V and J ends were trimmed by 4 bases and 4 bases, with 7 bases remaining between them. In germline, CDR1 is SGHTA, CDR2 FQGTGA. The CDR3 loop reads CASSSPGTEAFF. The CDR3 bases are TGTGCCAGCAGCTCGCCGGGCACTGAAGCTTTCTTT.

This chain uses TRBV27 with TRBJ2-1; 8 positions agree with TRBD1. With V trimmed by 4 bases and J by 4 bases, 6 bases remained unmatched. The CDR3 sequence is 15 residues long. The V gene's germline CDR1 is MNHEY and CDR2 SMNVEV (reference sequence). The chain's CDR3 is CASSSTGVGYNEQFF. The CDR3 coding sequence is TGTGCCAGCAGTTCGACAGGGGTTGGATACAATGAGCAGTTCTTC.

This chain connects TRBV29-1 to TRBJ1-4; D possibly corresponds to TRBD1 (6 bases). The length of the CDR3 is 20 residues. Germline-derived CDR1 and CDR2 are SQVTM and ANQGSEA. Trimming cost V 1 base and J 5 bases, with 29 bases left between them. The chain's CDR3 is CSVEVGNTGNWERGNEKLFF. The CDR3, as DNA: TGCAGCGTTGAAGTGGGAAACACAGGAAATTGGGAAAGGGGGAATGAAAAACTGTTTTTT.

The chain is built from TRBV18 and TRBJ2-2; weak D call: TRBD2 (5 bases). CDR3 length equals 13 residues. Germline V lookup: CDR1 KGHSH, CDR2 LQKENI. The V and J ends lost 2 bases and 5 bases respectively, with 6 bases between them. The CDR3 reads CASSPEGTGELFF. CDR3 DNA sequence: TGTGCCAGCTCACCAGAGGGTACCGGGGAGCTGTTTTTT.

This sequence joins TRBV2 and TRBJ1-1; 9 bases fit TRBD1. Germline V lookup: CDR1 SNHLY, CDR2 FYNNEI. V trimming: 8 bases; J trimming: 0 bases; junction bases outside the gene matches: 7. CDR3 size: 15 residues. The CDR3 loop reads CASGKRQGVNTEAFF. As DNA, the CDR3 is TGTGCCAGCGGTAAAAGACAGGGGGTGAACACTGAAGCTTTCTTT.

The chain has TRBV11-3 and TRBJ1-5; TRBD1 matches 9 bases. Germline loops: CDR1 SGHNT, CDR2 YENEEA. The V gene end was trimmed by 5 bases and the J gene end by 9 bases; junction bases not matched to a gene: 23. The CDR3 extends over 19 amino acids. The CDR3 is CASSPSPRTGTGKVRPQHF. CDR3 bases: TGTGCCAGCAGCCCCTCCCCCCGGACCGGGACAGGGAAAGTGAGGCCCCAGCATTTT.

The rearrangement links TRBV4-1 to TRBJ2-7; 7 nucleotides line up with TRBD2. The V and J ends lost 0 bases and 0 bases, in that order; junction bases with no gene match: 8. CDR3 size: 17 residues. Germline CDR1 is MGHRA and CDR2 is YSYEKL. CDR3 in DNA: TGCGCCAGCAGCCAAGATAGGGCGGGAGTTCCCTCCTACGAGCAGTACTTC. Its protein product is CASSQDRAGVPSYEQYF.

The chain employs TRBV6-4 and TRBJ1-5; D is perhaps TRBD1 (6 bases). This CDR3 is built from 13 residues. Germline CDR1 reads MRHNA; CDR2 reads SNTAGT. V lost 8 bases and J 6 bases, leaving 14 bases between the germline ends. This CDR3 reads CASSGAVGQPQHF. CDR3 in DNA: TGTGCCAGCTCAGGGGCGGTGGGTCAGCCCCAGCATTTT.

The J gene is TRBJ2-5, the V gene TRBV11-2, with D maybe TRBD2 (7 bases). From germline, CDR1 is SGHAT and CDR2 FQNNGV. Trimming shortened V by 5 bases and J by 4 bases, and 14 bases separated the two germline ends. The CDR3 length is 14 residues. This chain's CDR3 is CASSRSRGGETQYF. Written as DNA, the CDR3 is TGTGCCAGCAGCCGGTCGAGGGGGGGAGAGACCCAGTACTTC.

The CDR3 is CASSGRLAGNEQFF. For the CDR3, the DNA is TGTGCCAGCAGCGGGCGACTAGCGGGGAATGAGCAGTTCTTC. This chain links TRBV7-2 with TRBJ2-1, with 11 bases lining up with TRBD2. V lost 5 bases to trimming and J lost 7 bases; unmatched junction nucleotides: 4. Looked up from germline, CDR1 is SGHTA and CDR2 is FQGNSA. This CDR3 has 14 residues.

The chain joins TRBV5-6 to TRBJ1-3; perhaps TRBD1 as D (5 bases). The germline V and J ends were trimmed by 4 bases and 0 bases, with 20 bases remaining between them. Germline assignment: CDR1 SGHDT and CDR2 YYEEEE. CDR3 length: 18 amino acids. This CDR3 is CASSRKGRDAYSGNTIYF. The CDR3 DNA reads TGTGCCAGCAGCCGTAAGGGGAGGGACGCTTACTCTGGAAACACCATATATTTT.

This clone was picked up a small number of times. For the CDR3, the DNA is TGTGCCAGCAGCCCAAGCGGGGGGCCCCCCGGGGAGCTGTTTTTT. This codes for CASSPSGGPPGELFF. The chain has TRBV27 and TRBJ2-2, with 9 nucleotides matching TRBD2. CDR1 MNHEY and CDR2 SMNVEV come from the germline V gene (reference sequence). The CDR3 contains 15 residues. V was pared by 6 bases and J by 6 bases, with 8 bases of the junction left unmatched.

This clone came up a few times. V and J are TRBV1 and TRBJ1-2. TRBV1 represents a pseudogene. The CDR3 extends over 16 amino acids. CDR3 region: CTSETPPGGGRYGYTF. The CDR3 DNA reads as TGCACCAGCGAGACCCCTCCGGGGGGGGGCAGGTATGGCTACACCTTC.

This chain joins TRBV18 and TRBJ1-2; possibly TRBD1 for D (5 bases). This CDR3 has 14 residues. Germline loops: CDR1 KGHSH, CDR2 LQKENI. V was shortened by 1 base and J by 8 bases, with 14 bases between the two germline ends. The CDR3 region has the DNA TGTGCCAGCTCACCACGGGTCGGGGGAACCGGCTACACCTTC. Translation gives CASSPRVGGTGYTF.

This clone appeared a few times. The chain uses TRBV5-4 and TRBJ1-1; possible D gene TRBD1, 6 bases. The germline V gene encodes CDR1 SGHNT and CDR2 YYREEE (reference sequence). V was clipped by 0 bases and J by 0 bases, with 9 bases between them. The CDR3 length is 15 residues. The CDR3 coding sequence is TGTGCCAGCAGCTTGGCCGGGGGGCTGAACACTGAAGCTTTCTTT. Protein sequence: CASSLAGGLNTEAFF. Full variable domain (outside the CDR3, taken from reference TRBV5-4 and TRBJ1-1): ETGVTQSPTHLIKTRGQQVTLRCSSQSGHNTVSWYQQALGQGPQFIFQYYREEENGRGNFPPRFSGLQFPNYSSELNVNALELDDSALYLCASSLAGGLNTEAFFGQGTRLTVV.